This T cell receptor beta chain appears in the sequencing data of a study of T cell responses to AZD1222 COVID-19 vaccine. A remark on this clone: Its antigen is not known.

CDR1 and CDR2 from the germline V gene are LGHDT and YNNKEL (reference sequence). Trimming removed 6 bases from V and 4 bases from J, with 12 bases in between. The CDR3 has 13 amino acids. Study observations and caveats: Close to half of all spike-specific TCRs reportedly target regions of the variants that are unmutated. White British ancestry dominated among donors, who included more females, and clonal diversity was possibly underestimated. Among vaccine-associated CD4 TCRs, coverage spanned spike, with dominance at 160-218 and 743-854.

TCRdb's table, derived via immunoSEQ multiplex PCR, lists solely in-frame clones and lacks some. This table has fewer than 120,000 clones, about 88% appearing once. The source of this sequence is an adult in good health. The sample was peripheral blood, taken on day 0 of AZD1222 vaccination. The chain carries TRBV3-1 (or the pseudogene TRBV3-2) and TRBJ1-2; D might be TRBD1 (6 bases). The CDR3 coding sequence is TGTGCCAGCAGACAGGGTGGGGGCTATGGCTACACCTTC. Translation gives CASRQGGGYGYTF.